Below, 8 T cell receptor beta chains from the same sample are listed, as sequenced in a study of response to subunit inactivated influenza vaccine. TCRdb passed the RT-PCR reads through MiXCR, listing each CDR3 protein once. The sample has 560,000 or so distinct CDR3 sequences, approximately 7.1% seen once. The sequencing here drew on PBMCs from blood, taken roughly 24 months after vaccination. The receptors come from a man aged 45-69 years who received an inactivated influenza vaccine.

The genes are TRBV9 and TRBJ1-1, with 11 bases lining up with TRBD1. V shed 3 bases, J shed 6 bases, and the junction held 4 bases outside the gene matches. This CDR3 spans 14 amino acids. Per the germline V gene, CDR1 is SGDLS and CDR2 is YYNGEE. Here the CDR3 DNA reads TGTGCCAGCAGCGCCGGGACAGGGGGTTCTGAAGCTTTCTTT. As protein: CASSAGTGGSEAFF. Full variable domain (missing parts from reference TRBV9 and TRBJ1-1): DSGVTQTPKHLITATGQRVTLRCSPRSGDLSVYWYQQSLDQGLQFLIQYYNGEERAKGNILERFSAQQFPDLHSELNLSSLELGDSALYFCASSAGTGGSEAFFGQGTRLTVV.

This clonotype was counted at least ten times. The chain joins TRBV2 to TRBJ1-5, with D hard to call. The CDR3 covers 13 residues. Per the germline V gene, CDR1 is SNHLY and CDR2 is FYNNEI. The V and J ends lost 10 bases and 0 bases respectively, with 10 bases between them. The CDR3 DNA is TGTGCCACCCGGCGGGATAGCAATCAGCCCCAGCATTTT. Protein product: CATRRDSNQPQHF.

The chain couples TRBV20-1 to TRBJ2-7; tentative D call: TRBD1 (8 bases). There are 16 residues in the CDR3. CDR1 is DFQATT and CDR2 is SNEGSKA in the germline V gene (reference sequence). The V and J ends lost 4 bases and 3 bases respectively, with 22 bases between them. CDR3 protein: CSATQGGGTGNYEQYF. Written as DNA, the CDR3 is TGCAGTGCTACTCAGGGAGGGGGGACAGGTAACTACGAGCAGTACTTC.

Ten or more counts support this clonotype. V usage is TRBV29-1 and J usage is TRBJ1-2; D unclear. The CDR3 spans 11 residues. The ends were cut back, 7 bases at V and 1 base at J, with 7 bases in the middle. Germline CDR1 reads SQVTM; CDR2 reads ANQGSEA. For the CDR3, the DNA is TGCAGCGCTTTTCATAACTATGGCTACACCTTC. This gives the protein CSAFHNYGYTF.

This clonotype was seen only a few times. This chain joins TRBV4-1 and TRBJ2-2; D gene ambiguous. The CDR3 consists of 16 residues. V was pared by 0 bases and J by 4 bases, with 12 bases between. In germline, CDR1 is MGHRA, CDR2 YSYEKL. The CDR3 DNA sequence: TGCGCCAGCAGCCAAGAAGCTCGAGGTGGCACCGGGGAGCTGTTTTTT. Translating it yields CASSQEARGGTGELFF.

The sample holds many counts of this clonotype. The chain carries TRBV5-1 and TRBJ2-3; no firm D call. In germline, CDR1 is SGHRS, CDR2 YFSETQ. The CDR3 has 17 residues. V was trimmed by 4 bases and J by 0 bases, leaving 18 bases between them. DNA of the CDR3: TGCGCCAGCAGCGTAGGGCTAGACTTAAGCAGCACAGATACGCAGTATTTT. It codes for CASSVGLDLSSTDTQYF.

This clonotype has ten or more counts. The CDR3 DNA sequence: TGTGCCAGCAGCCCCGGCGCAGGGGGCACCGGGGAGCTGTTTTTT. This gives the protein CASSPGAGGTGELFF. J is TRBJ2-2 and V is TRBV6-1; TRBD1 matches 7 bases. Germline V CDR1 and CDR2: MNHNS, SASEGT. CDR3 length: 15 residues. V lost 6 bases and J lost 4; bases outside the gene matches: 8.

This clonotype has more than one count but fewer than ten. The chain uses TRBV27 and TRBJ2-7; D remains unclear. Between the trimmed V and J ends, which lost 7 bases and 3 bases, there was a span of 13 bases. The germline V gene encodes CDR1 MNHEY and CDR2 SMNVEV (reference sequence). This CDR3 spans 13 amino acids. The CDR3 loop reads CASKDPWDYEQYF. As DNA, the CDR3 is TGTGCCAGCAAGGATCCCTGGGACTACGAGCAGTACTTC.